This T cell receptor (beta chain) comes out of a study of blood T cell repertoires in COVID-19. Study summary: Some COVID-19 samples were acute and others convalescent; all came from the United States, Italy and Spain. PBMCs, B-cell-depleted T cells, or T cells were the source of the cDNA or gDNA that made up the material.

As processed by the authors: Researchers report that nucleated cell counts were estimated from reference gene primer amplification. TCRdb's copy holds only in-frame clones and misses some; the assay was immunoSEQ multiplex PCR. V and J calls and clone size are copied from that table; D and trimming were computed from the DNA. Among over 250,000 clones listed, just over 90% were seen once. It was during active infection that Seattle patients were enrolled and then longitudinally followed. The CDR3 is 14 residues long. The germline V gene encodes CDR1 SGHVS and CDR2 FQNEAQ. Trimming took 6 bases from V and 5 from J; bases not matched to a gene: 8.

What was sequenced was peripheral blood. This TCR came from a woman in her twenties or thirties with COVID-19, enrolled during active disease. The chain combines TRBV7-8 with TRBJ2-7; 9 positions match TRBD2. Written as DNA, the CDR3 is TGTGCCAGCAGTAGGCGGGAGGGTTTCCACGAGCAGTACTTC. Amino acid sequence: CASSRREGFHEQYF. The whole variable domain, filled in from reference TRBV7-8 and TRBJ2-7, reads GAGVSQSPRYKVAKRGQDVALRCDPISGHVSLFWYQQALGQGPEFLTYFQNEAQLDKSGLPSDRFFAERPEGSVSTLKIQRTQQEDSAVYLCASSRREGFHEQYFGPGTRLTVT.